A single sample is the source of the 27 T cell receptor beta chains below, sequenced in a study of T cells in Graves' hyperthyroidism and ophthalmopathy. Researchers amplified the TCR beta CDR3 regions from RNA transcripts. HTBI primers were the set used in a first-round RT-PCR of the TCR CDR3. TCRdb reprocessed the multiplex PCR reads with MiXCR, giving one entry per CDR3 protein. The sample lists roughly 640,000 distinct CDR3 sequences, roughly 16% occurring once. The sequenced sample was blood. Source of these receptors: a woman in her 40s with Graves' ophthalmopathy.

This clonotype appeared once. This sequence may be a read error, since a much larger clone differs from it by one base. The V and J genes are TRBV6-5 and TRBJ1-2; possibly TRBD1 for D (6 bases). CDR1 and CDR2 from the germline V gene are MNHEY and SVGAGI. CDR3 length: 13 residues. With 2 bases removed from V and 8 bases from J, the gap between germline ends came to 12 bases. The CDR3 DNA reads as TGTGCCAGCAGTTACCAGGACAGCTTAGGCTACACCTTC. It encodes CASSYQDSLGYTF.

This clonotype was seen many times. The gene calls are TRBV27 and TRBJ2-7, with TRBD1 identical over 8 bases. From germline, CDR1 is MNHEY and CDR2 SMNVEV (reference sequence). The CDR3 has 13 residues. With 5 bases clipped from V and 3 bases from J, the junction kept 3 bases outside the gene matches. The CDR3 sequence: CASSIGQGYEQYF. The CDR3 region has the DNA TGTGCCAGCAGTATCGGACAGGGCTACGAGCAGTACTTC.

This chain connects TRBV28 to TRBJ2-2, with D hard to call. This CDR3 region has 13 residues. The V gene lost 7 bases and the J gene lost 6 bases, with 12 bases spanning the gap. The germline CDR1 and CDR2 sequences are MDHEN and SYDVKM. The CDR3 region has the DNA TGTGCCAGCACCCGGGTGACTCCCGGGGAGCTGTTTTTT. This sequence encodes CASTRVTPGELFF.

This clonotype was observed a few times. J is TRBJ2-2 and V is TRBV7-9; unclear D gene. Germline V gene lookup returns CDR1 SEHNR and CDR2 FQNEAQ (reference sequence). The V end was cut by 1 base, the J end by 6 bases, with 9 bases between. This CDR3 spans 14 amino acids. CDR3 amino acids: CASSLVGRPGELFF. The CDR3 DNA is TGTGCCAGCAGCTTAGTCGGCAGACCCGGGGAGCTGTTTTTT.

At least ten counts were recorded for this clonotype. The V call is TRBV3-1, the J call TRBJ2-3; no clear D. CDR3 size: 17 residues. Between the trimmed V and J ends, which lost 3 bases and 2 bases, there was a span of 18 bases. In germline, CDR1 is LGHDT, CDR2 YNNKEL (reference sequence). The CDR3, as DNA: TGTGCCAGCAGCCAGGTGGCGTCCGCCCGATACACAGATACGCAGTATTTT. It yields the protein CASSQVASARYTDTQYF.

The CDR3 nucleotides are TGTGCCAGTACCCCCGGGACTAGTTCCCACGAGCAGTACTTC. It yields the protein CASTPGTSSHEQYF. The rearrangement links TRBV28 to TRBJ2-7; 8 bases map to TRBD2. CDR3 length: 14 amino acids. The junction had 12 bases not matched to a gene; V was cut back by 9 bases and J by 5 bases. Germline CDR1 reads MDHEN; CDR2 reads SYDVKM.

The J gene is TRBJ2-2, the V gene TRBV2, with D possibly being TRBD2 (7 bases). The V and J ends lost 9 bases and 1 base respectively, with 18 bases between them. This CDR3 has 16 amino acids. Germline CDR1 SNHLY, CDR2 FYNNEI. The CDR3 reads CASNRGGAGNTGELFF. DNA for the CDR3: TGTGCCAGTAATAGGGGGGGCGCGGGGAACACCGGGGAGCTGTTTTTT.

Points on this clonotype: A much larger clone differs from this one at a single base, so this may be a read error. The chain has TRBV18 and TRBJ1-5; 12 bases map to TRBD1. CDR3 length: 17 amino acids. The V gene's germline CDR1 is KGHSH and CDR2 LQKENI. The CDR3 DNA is TGTGCCGGCTCACCCGGGACAGGGGGCCTGTTCAGTCAGCCCCAGCATTTT. This sequence encodes CAGSPGTGGLFSQPQHF. The variable domain in full, completed from reference TRBV18 and TRBJ1-5, reads NAGVMQNPRHLVRRRGQEARLRCSPMKGHSHVYWYRQLPEEGLKFMVYLQKENIIDESGMPKERFSAEFPKEGPSILRIQQVVRGDSAAYFCAGSPGTGGLFSQPQHFGDGTRLSIL.

In the case of this clonotype: This could be a read error, since a much larger clone is one nucleotide away. The chain recombines TRBV20-1 with TRBJ2-3; D call uncertain. The V end lost 6 bases, the J end lost 4 bases, and 14 bases lay between the germline ends. The CDR3 totals 13 residues. The V gene's germline CDR1 is DFQATT and CDR2 SNEGSKA (reference sequence). The CDR3: CSAGVVSADTQYF. CDR3 DNA sequence: TGCAGTGCAGGAGTAGTGAGCGCAGATACGCAGTATTTT.

The chain couples TRBV12-3 or TRBV12-4 to TRBJ1-2, with TRBD1 identical over 9 bases. This CDR3 has 15 residues. Germline trimming cut 7 bases from V and 8 bases from J; bases unmatched to any gene: 14. The CDR3 nucleotides read TGTGCCAGCATCCAGACCCACGCGACAGGGGGAGGCTACACCTTC. Protein product: CASIQTHATGGGYTF.

Ten or more counts support this clonotype. The chain carries TRBV20-1 and TRBJ2-7; 11 bases align to TRBD2. In germline, CDR1 is DFQATT, CDR2 SNEGSKA (reference sequence). The junction had 4 bases not matched to a gene; V was cut back by 6 bases and J by 3 bases. This CDR3 has 13 amino acids. CDR3 amino acids: CSAPTSGSYEQYF. Here the CDR3 DNA reads TGCAGTGCACCCACTAGCGGGAGCTACGAGCAGTACTTC.

This sequence joins TRBV20-1 and TRBJ2-7; TRBD2 matches at 11 bases. The CDR3 totals 13 residues. In germline, CDR1 is DFQATT, CDR2 SNEGSKA (reference sequence). Unmatched junction bases numbered 3, after V lost 5 bases and J lost 3 bases. The CDR3, as DNA: TGCAGTGCTTCCGGGACTAGCGGCTACGAGCAGTACTTC. Protein product: CSASGTSGYEQYF.

This clonotype was seen repeatedly, ten times or more. It is unclear where the CDR3 begins or ends on the DNA, so no DNA is shown, and the CDR3 is as TCRdb lists it. V gene TRBV28 combines with J gene TRBJ2-3. CDR1 and CDR2 from the germline V gene are MDHEN and SYDVKM. The CDR3 is 12 amino acids long, termini counted. The CDR3 region is CASSFLADTQYF.

The V call is TRBV4-1, the J call TRBJ2-1; 8 nucleotides agree with TRBD1. Unmatched junction bases numbered 4, after V lost 4 bases and J lost 8 bases. The CDR3 is made up of 13 amino acids. The germline V gene has CDR1 MGHRA and CDR2 YSYEKL. Here the CDR3 reads CASSRPGQDEQFF. CDR3 DNA: TGCGCCAGCAGCCGTCCGGGACAGGATGAGCAGTTCTTC.

The chain is built from TRBV19 and TRBJ1-5, with TRBD1 matching over 9 bases. This CDR3 contains 14 residues. The trim removed 5 bases at V and 5 bases at J, leaving 4 bases unmatched. Germline-derived CDR1 and CDR2 are LNHDA and SQIVND (reference sequence). CDR3 amino acids: CASSWTGEYQPQHF. CDR3 in DNA: TGTGCCAGTAGTTGGACAGGGGAGTATCAGCCCCAGCATTTT.

This clonotype was detected ten times or more. The V and J genes are TRBV27 and TRBJ2-5, with D possibly TRBD1 on 6 matching bases. Germline assignment: CDR1 MNHEY and CDR2 SMNVEV (reference sequence). The CDR3 length is 13 residues. V lost 8 bases and J lost 4, with 14 bases in between. CDR3 DNA: TGTGCCAGCGGATCAGGGGCGGGAGAGACCCAGTACTTC. Translating gives CASGSGAGETQYF.

This clonotype was picked up many times. The rearrangement joins TRBV7-2 to TRBJ1-2; D remains ambiguous. Germline CDR1 SGHTA, CDR2 FQGNSA. The CDR3 runs 12 residues. V was trimmed by 5 bases and J by 2 bases, leaving 6 bases between them. CDR3 sequence: CASSPQNYGYTF. As DNA, the CDR3 is TGTGCCAGCAGCCCACAGAACTATGGCTACACCTTC.

This clonotype was recorded at least ten times. This rearrangement joins TRBV28 to TRBJ2-5; the D is unclear. The CDR3 length is 13 residues. Trimming took off 2 bases at V and 2 bases at J, with 6 bases between the two ends. The germline gives CDR1 MDHEN, CDR2 SYDVKM. The CDR3 protein is CASSLQQQETQYF. CDR3 nucleotides: TGTGCCAGCAGTTTACAGCAGCAAGAGACCCAGTACTTC. Full variable domain (missing parts from reference TRBV28 and TRBJ2-5): DVKVTQSSRYLVKRTGEKVFLECVQDMDHENMFWYRQDPGLGLRLIYFSYDVKMKEKGDIPEGYSVSREKKERFSLILESASTNQTSMYLCASSLQQQETQYFGPGTRLLVL.

For this clonotype: This could be a read error, since a much larger clone is one nucleotide away. The CDR3 does not close with the conserved phenylalanine or tryptophan, likely indicating a read error. This chain links TRBV20-1 with TRBJ1-6; 7 bases map to TRBD1. CDR1 DFQATT and CDR2 SNEGSKA come from the germline V gene (reference sequence). The ends lost 3 bases at V and 9 bases at J; junction bases unmatched: 5. The CDR3 loop spans 13 amino acids. The CDR3 coding sequence is TGCAGTGCTAGCACAGGGGAGGGTTCACCCCTCCACCTT. It codes for CSASTGEGSPLHL.

This chain uses TRBV5-1 with TRBJ2-2; the match to TRBD2 covers 7 bases. CDR1 is SGHRS and CDR2 is YFSETQ in the germline V gene. There are 19 residues in the CDR3. V lost 0 bases to trimming and J lost 4 bases; unmatched junction nucleotides: 15. Here the CDR3 reads CASSLAPSHSGPTTGELFF. For the CDR3, the DNA is TGCGCCAGCAGCTTGGCCCCCTCCCATAGCGGGCCGACCACCGGGGAGCTGTTTTTT.

The chain is built from TRBV4-1 and TRBJ1-4; D unresolved. CDR1 is MGHRA and CDR2 is YSYEKL in the germline V gene. Trimming took 1 base from V and 0 from J, leaving 6 bases between them. The CDR3 runs 15 residues. CDR3 residues: CASSQGAATNEKLFF. In DNA, the CDR3 is TGCGCCAGCAGCCAAGGAGCTGCAACTAATGAAAAACTGTTTTTT.

The table lists this clonotype with a few counts. J is TRBJ2-5 and V is TRBV20-1; D is undetermined. V was trimmed by 4 bases and J by 4 bases, leaving 13 bases between them. Looked up from germline, CDR1 is DFQATT and CDR2 is SNEGSKA (reference sequence). The CDR3 contains 13 residues. The CDR3 sequence is CSAKWTDRETQYF. The CDR3 nucleotides read TGCAGTGCTAAGTGGACGGACCGAGAGACCCAGTACTTC.

This clonotype occurred many times. This sequence joins TRBV20-1 and TRBJ2-3; D perhaps matches TRBD1 (5 bases). Trimming shortened V by 2 bases and J by 4 bases, and 13 bases separated the two germline ends. CDR3 length: 14 residues. The V gene's germline CDR1 is DFQATT and CDR2 SNEGSKA (reference sequence). CDR3 residues: CSARSSLGADTQYF. CDR3 bases: TGCAGTGCTAGATCCTCGCTAGGGGCAGATACGCAGTATTTT.

This clonotype has at least ten counts. The chain has TRBV28 and TRBJ1-1; D remains ambiguous. The CDR3 is 11 amino acids. Trimming stripped 6 bases from V and 11 bases from J, with 13 bases between. CDR1 is MDHEN and CDR2 is SYDVKM in the germline V gene. This CDR3 reads CASSAASVAFF. The CDR3 bases are TGTGCCAGCAGCGCCGCTTCGGTTGCTTTCTTT.

This clonotype was seen a handful of times. V is TRBV20-1 and J is TRBJ1-1; D remains unclear. The length of the CDR3 is 12 residues. CDR1 and CDR2 (germline): DFQATT, SNEGSKA (reference sequence). V was cut by 6 bases and J by 1 base, with 9 bases left in between. Here the CDR3 reads CSARQANTEAFF. CDR3 in DNA: TGCAGTGCGCGGCAAGCGAACACTGAAGCTTTCTTT.

This clonotype showed up many times. The chain recombines TRBV2 with TRBJ1-1; possibly TRBD1 for D (5 bases). The CDR3 loop spans 16 amino acids. V was trimmed by 3 bases and J by 5 bases, leaving 19 bases between them. Germline values: CDR1 SNHLY, CDR2 FYNNEI. CDR3: CASSDAGLGGLTEAFF. CDR3 bases: TGTGCCAGCAGTGATGCGGGGTTGGGGGGGTTGACTGAAGCTTTCTTT.

The chain combines TRBV6-1 with TRBJ2-2; D not certain. Germline loops: CDR1 MNHNS, CDR2 SASEGT. The CDR3 runs 13 residues. The V end was cut by 8 bases, the J end by 9 bases, with 16 bases between. The CDR3 loop is CASFSPSSRELFF. DNA of the CDR3: TGTGCCAGCTTTAGCCCCTCTAGTCGGGAGCTGTTTTTT.